What follows is one TCR beta chain and its context. The CDR3 spans 14 residues. V was trimmed by 0 bases and J by 0 bases, leaving 9 bases between them. The V gene's germline CDR1 is DFQATT and CDR2 SNEGSKA (reference sequence). The record originates from a study of T-cell memory formation after mild COVID-19. TCRdb used MiXCR to reprocess the 5' RACE reads, holding one entry per CDR3 protein. The table shows 150,000 to 200,000 distinct CDR3 sequences, with about 14% occurring only once. Sequenced input: PBMCs or a T cell subset sorted from them (not recorded which). The chain joins TRBV20-1 to TRBJ2-7; possibly TRBD2 for D (5 bases). This receptor was taken from an adult woman who had mild COVID-19 (a few samples of this study predate the infection). Cell type and time point are not known. The CDR3 nucleotides are TGCAGTGCTAGAGAGACGGGGAGCTCCTACGAGCAGTACTTC. This encodes CSARETGSSYEQYF.